This T cell receptor beta chain was sequenced for a study of blood T cell repertoires in COVID-19 (dated by TCRdb to 2020 to 2022). A note on the overall study: Samples covering the acute and convalescent phases of COVID-19 were provided by collaborators in the United States, Italy and Spain. Where HLA class I and class II types were available, the types were taken from metadata supplied by the sample provider, not from assay-based typing. The repertoires were released in a freely available public database intended as a resource for research on the immune response to SARS-CoV-2. Nearly every sample came with metadata listing a de-identified subject ID, COVID-19 status, age in years and sex. Samples came from the ongoing ImmuneRACE study (first 160 participants) plus 1,254 subjects from 6 global collaborators. Subjects who had been exposed to COVID-19, were actively infected with it, or had recovered from it provided the deeply sampled blood TCRbeta repertoires that made up the dataset. The prospective study material was composed of cDNA or gDNA derived from T cells, B-cell-depleted T cells, or PBMCs. Study-level results and caveats: The amount of clinical and demographic metadata varied by source and participant and was provided uncurated.

The immunoSEQ Assay, a bias-controlled multiplex PCR, was used to amplify TCRbeta CDR3 regions from genomic DNA. Per the original workflow: The number of nucleated cells in each sample was estimated by amplification of reference gene primers within the assay. Sequence reads were collapsed and filtered to measure the absolute abundance of every unique TCRbeta CDR3 rearrangement. For each sample, productive Simpson clonality was calculated as the square root of Simpson's diversity index over productive rearrangements. Drawn from immuneACCESS, this table holds only the in-frame rearrangements with V and J called that TCRdb kept. Clones are partly lost; checked studies trace under half to an unresolved V gene and leave the rest unexplained. The DNA was the basis for D and trimming; V, J and clone size are from that table. The sample includes approximately 97,000 clones, with about nine tenths observed a single time. The ten largest clones add up to 1.5% to 2.5% of the sample.

One collaborating source in Seattle enrolled patients while the patients were actively infected and followed the patients over time throughout the course of disease. Whole blood was collected in K2EDTA tubes by collaborating institutions according to the institutions' own protocols. For TCRbeta analysis, collaborators shipped samples as frozen whole blood, isolated PBMCs, or DNA extracted from either of those sample types. Taken from the germline V gene, the CDR1 and CDR2 loops are MNHEY and SVGAGI. The CDR3 contains 13 residues, cysteine and phenylalanine counted. The read is trimmed to its CDR3 DNA, 39 bases read in frame from base 1. V loses 7 bases of germline sequence and J loses 0 bases, and the interval between the two ends is 9 bases. For this clone: The target of this receptor is not known. No much larger clonotype is one base removed from it; base qualities were not supplied.

Sequencing was done on a sample of peripheral blood. The rearranged chain carries TRBV6-5 and TRBJ1-2, and possibly TRBD1, on 5 matching bases. This TCR was sampled from a woman aged 50 to 60 with COVID-19, enrolled during active disease. The CDR3 amino acid sequence is: CASTIGANYGYTF. The base sequence is TGTGCCAGCACGATAGGGGCTAACTATGGCTACACCTTC.